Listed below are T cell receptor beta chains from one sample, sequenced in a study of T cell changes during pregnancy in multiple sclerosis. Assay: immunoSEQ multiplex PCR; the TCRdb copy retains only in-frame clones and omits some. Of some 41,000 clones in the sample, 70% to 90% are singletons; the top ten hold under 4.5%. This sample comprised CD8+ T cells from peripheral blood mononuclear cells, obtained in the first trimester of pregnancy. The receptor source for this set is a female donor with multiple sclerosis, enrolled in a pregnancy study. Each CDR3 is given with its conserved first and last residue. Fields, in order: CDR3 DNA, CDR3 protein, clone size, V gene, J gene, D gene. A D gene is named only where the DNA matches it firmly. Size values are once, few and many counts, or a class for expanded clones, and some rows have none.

CDR3nt: TGTGCCAGCAGCTTACTAGCGGAGACCTACGAGCAGTACTTC
CDR3aa: CASSLLAETYEQYF
abundance: NA
v_gene: TRBV7-2
j_gene: TRBJ2-7
d_gene: TRBD2

CDR3nt: TGCGCCAGCAGCTTGAGTATTTCCGACAGAGGACAGGCTAACTATGGCTACACCTTC
CDR3aa: CASSLSISDRGQANYGYTF
abundance: NA
v_gene: TRBV5-1
j_gene: TRBJ1-2
d_gene: TRBD1

CDR3nt: TGTGCCAGCAGTGAAGGTGGGGCAGGGTGGAGTAATTCACCCCTCCACTTT
CDR3aa: CASSEGGAGWSNSPLHF
abundance: NA
v_gene: TRBV6-1
j_gene: TRBJ1-6
d_gene: NA

CDR3nt: TGTGCCAGCAGTTACGGAGGCACCGGGGAGCTGTTTTTT
CDR3aa: CASSYGGTGELFF
abundance: NA
v_gene: TRBV6-5
j_gene: TRBJ2-2
d_gene: NA

CDR3nt: TGTGCCAGCAGTGGAGGGCAGGAAGAAGCTTTCTTT
CDR3aa: CASSGGQEEAFF
abundance: NA
v_gene: TRBV2
j_gene: TRBJ1-1
d_gene: NA

CDR3nt: TGTGCCAGCAGCGTCACCGGGACTAGCGGCACAGATACGCAGTATTTT
CDR3aa: CASSVTGTSGTDTQYF
abundance: NA
v_gene: TRBV9
j_gene: TRBJ2-3
d_gene: TRBD2

CDR3nt: TGCGCCAGCAGCCAAGCGACAGGGTCGAACACTGAAGCTTTCTTT
CDR3aa: CASSQATGSNTEAFF
abundance: few
v_gene: TRBV4-1
j_gene: TRBJ1-1
d_gene: TRBD1

CDR3nt: TGTGCCAGCAGCTTGGCGAAACAGGGTAGCAATGGCTACACCTTC
CDR3aa: CASSLAKQGSNGYTF
abundance: NA
v_gene: TRBV5-4
j_gene: TRBJ1-2
d_gene: NA

CDR3nt: TGTGCCAGCAGCCACCCCGGGGAGGGAAATGAGCAGTTCTTC
CDR3aa: CASSHPGEGNEQFF
abundance: medium-sized
v_gene: TRBV4-2
j_gene: TRBJ2-1
d_gene: TRBD2

CDR3nt: TGTGCCAGTAGTACGCCATACAGGGGAGCTAATGAAAAACTGTTTTTT
CDR3aa: CASSTPYRGANEKLFF
abundance: NA
v_gene: TRBV19
j_gene: TRBJ1-4
d_gene: TRBD1

CDR3nt: TGCGCCAGCAGCCAAGAGCGGGGTCAGACCCAGTACTTC
CDR3aa: CASSQERGQTQYF
abundance: NA
v_gene: TRBV4-1
j_gene: TRBJ2-5
d_gene: NA

CDR3nt: TGTGCCAGCAGTTACGGACACTACGAGCAGTACTTC
CDR3aa: CASSYGHYEQYF
abundance: NA
v_gene: TRBV6-6
j_gene: TRBJ2-7
d_gene: NA

CDR3nt: TGTGCCAGCAGCCATCTCGTGGGAGGGAAAGAGACCCAGTACTTC
CDR3aa: CASSHLVGGKETQYF
abundance: once
v_gene: TRBV4-2
j_gene: TRBJ2-5
d_gene: TRBD2

CDR3nt: TGCGCCAGCAGGGGTGTTTCTGAGACTAGCGGAAGGAGGGCAGATACGCAGTATTTT
CDR3aa: CASRGVSETSGRRADTQYF
abundance: NA
v_gene: TRBV5-1
j_gene: TRBJ2-3
d_gene: TRBD2

CDR3nt: TGTGCCAGCGGCCCGGGGGGATCGGGCGGGGAGCTGTTTTTT
CDR3aa: CASGPGGSGGELFF
abundance: NA
v_gene: TRBV11-3
j_gene: TRBJ2-2
d_gene: TRBD2

CDR3nt: TGCGCCAGCAGACAGGGGGCAACGGGAGAAAAACTGTTTTTT
CDR3aa: CASRQGATGEKLFF
abundance: NA
v_gene: TRBV4-1
j_gene: TRBJ1-4
d_gene: TRBD1

CDR3nt: TGTGCCAGCAGTGTGTGGGACATCAGTAACTATGGCTACACCTTC
CDR3aa: CASSVWDISNYGYTF
abundance: NA
v_gene: TRBV2
j_gene: TRBJ1-2
d_gene: NA

CDR3nt: TGCAGCGTTCCCGACAGGGGATCTTCTAACTATGGCTACACCTTC
CDR3aa: CSVPDRGSSNYGYTF
abundance: NA
v_gene: TRBV29-1
j_gene: TRBJ1-2
d_gene: TRBD1

CDR3nt: TGTGCCAGCAGTGAACAGGGTATGAACACTGAAGCTTTCTTT
CDR3aa: CASSEQGMNTEAFF
abundance: NA
v_gene: TRBV6-4
j_gene: TRBJ1-1
d_gene: NA

CDR3nt: TGTGCCAGCAGTCCACTAAGCGGCACCGGGGAGCTGTTTTTT
CDR3aa: CASSPLSGTGELFF
abundance: NA
v_gene: TRBV28
j_gene: TRBJ2-2
d_gene: NA

CDR3nt: TGTGCCAGCAGCCTTCCGGGGGATACGCAGTATTTT
CDR3aa: CASSLPGDTQYF
abundance: NA
v_gene: TRBV7-9
j_gene: TRBJ2-3
d_gene: NA

CDR3nt: TGTGCCAGCACACAGGGGGATGGCTACACCTTC
CDR3aa: CASTQGDGYTF
abundance: NA
v_gene: TRBV2
j_gene: TRBJ1-2
d_gene: TRBD1

CDR3nt: TGTGCCAGCAGTTACCGGACAGGGCGTAGCACCGGGGAGCTGTTTTTT
CDR3aa: CASSYRTGRSTGELFF
abundance: NA
v_gene: TRBV6-6
j_gene: TRBJ2-2
d_gene: TRBD1

CDR3nt: TGTGCCAGCAGCTTAGGGACAGGCCCTACGTCTAACTATGGCTACACCTTC
CDR3aa: CASSLGTGPTSNYGYTF
abundance: NA
v_gene: TRBV5-5
j_gene: TRBJ1-2
d_gene: TRBD1

CDR3nt: TGTGCCAGCAGCCAGCCGGGACTAGCGGGGGGGAGCGACGGGGAGCTGTTTTTT
CDR3aa: CASSQPGLAGGSDGELFF
abundance: NA
v_gene: TRBV4-2
j_gene: TRBJ2-2
d_gene: TRBD2

CDR3nt: TGTGCCAGCAGTCCCGACAGCGCCCCTAATGAAAAACTGTTTTTT
CDR3aa: CASSPDSAPNEKLFF
abundance: medium-sized
v_gene: TRBV28
j_gene: TRBJ1-4
d_gene: NA

CDR3nt: TGTGCCAGTAGTCAAGGGGACATTTGGAACACTGAAGCTTTCTTT
CDR3aa: CASSQGDIWNTEAFF
abundance: NA
v_gene: TRBV19
j_gene: TRBJ1-1
d_gene: NA

CDR3nt: TGTGCCAGCAGCCCGAATCGCGGGGTAGCGGGGTTAGCCAAAAACATTCAGTACTTC
CDR3aa: CASSPNRGVAGLAKNIQYF
abundance: NA
v_gene: TRBV5-4
j_gene: TRBJ2-4
d_gene: TRBD2

CDR3nt: TGTGCCAGCAGCTTAGACAGGGCTGTTGGCTACACCTTC
CDR3aa: CASSLDRAVGYTF
abundance: NA
v_gene: TRBV6-5
j_gene: TRBJ1-2
d_gene: TRBD1

CDR3nt: TGTGCCAGCAGCCGAGGGACTAGCGGGGGGGCCTACAATGAGCAGTTCTTC
CDR3aa: CASSRGTSGGAYNEQFF
abundance: few
v_gene: TRBV4-2
j_gene: TRBJ2-1
d_gene: TRBD2

CDR3nt: TGCGCCAGCAGCTCGGGGAGGGTAGCACCAGATACGCAGTATTTT
CDR3aa: CASSSGRVAPDTQYF
abundance: NA
v_gene: TRBV5-1
j_gene: TRBJ2-3
d_gene: TRBD2

CDR3nt: TGTGCCAGCAGCTCAGATCAGAGCCTTAGGGGTGGCTACACCTTC
CDR3aa: CASSSDQSLRGGYTF
abundance: NA
v_gene: TRBV7-8
j_gene: TRBJ1-2
d_gene: NA

CDR3nt: TGTGCCAGCAGTGACCCCCCCCCGGGACAGAAAAACATTCAGTACTTC
CDR3aa: CASSDPPPGQKNIQYF
abundance: NA
v_gene: TRBV6-1
j_gene: TRBJ2-4
d_gene: TRBD1

CDR3nt: TGTGCCAGCAGCGTCGCGACGGGGGGAGAGACCCAGTACTTC
CDR3aa: CASSVATGGETQYF
abundance: once
v_gene: TRBV9
j_gene: TRBJ2-5
d_gene: TRBD2

CDR3nt: TGTGCCAGCAGCTTAGCGCCAGGGGGCGGCTATGGCTACACCTTC
CDR3aa: CASSLAPGGGYGYTF
abundance: NA
v_gene: TRBV7-2
j_gene: TRBJ1-2
d_gene: TRBD1

CDR3nt: TGTGCCTCGAGGTCCTCTGGAAACACCATATATTTT
CDR3aa: CASRSSGNTIYF
abundance: NA
v_gene: TRBV6-1
j_gene: TRBJ1-3
d_gene: NA

CDR3nt: TGTGCCAGCGCAGGCTTCGCCGATGAAAAACTGTTTTTT
CDR3aa: CASAGFADEKLFF
abundance: NA
v_gene: TRBV6-5
j_gene: TRBJ1-4
d_gene: NA

CDR3nt: TGTGCCAGCAGCGTGTCCGGCGCGGGGACCTACAATGAGCAGTTCTTC
CDR3aa: CASSVSGAGTYNEQFF
abundance: NA
v_gene: TRBV9
j_gene: TRBJ2-1
d_gene: NA

CDR3nt: TGTGCCAGTAGTTTAGGGACTAGCGGGGGAGATACGCAGTATTTT
CDR3aa: CASSLGTSGGDTQYF
abundance: NA
v_gene: TRBV19
j_gene: TRBJ2-3
d_gene: TRBD2

CDR3nt: TGTGCCAGCAGCATAACCATTCGGGGACTTGACTTTCCGGCCAATGAGCAGTTCTTC
CDR3aa: CASSITIRGLDFPANEQFF
abundance: NA
v_gene: TRBV6-4
j_gene: TRBJ2-1
d_gene: NA

CDR3nt: TGTGCCAGCAGTTTGGGGGGGAGGACCCTCCACTTT
CDR3aa: CASSLGGRTLHF
abundance: NA
v_gene: TRBV27
j_gene: TRBJ1-6
d_gene: NA

CDR3nt: TGTGCTAGTAGTATAGTCGTGGGCGGGGACCAAGAGACCCAGTACTTC
CDR3aa: CASSIVVGGDQETQYF
abundance: NA
v_gene: TRBV19
j_gene: TRBJ2-5
d_gene: NA

CDR3nt: TGTGCCAGCAGTGAATTCGGGGTAAGGGATCAGCCCCAGCATTTT
CDR3aa: CASSEFGVRDQPQHF
abundance: NA
v_gene: TRBV6-1
j_gene: TRBJ1-5
d_gene: NA

CDR3nt: TGCGCCAGCAGCTTGGAAGCGGAAGTGTTGTTCTTC
CDR3aa: CASSLEAEVLFF
abundance: NA
v_gene: TRBV5-1
j_gene: TRBJ2-1
d_gene: NA

CDR3nt: TGTGCCACCAGCAGAGATCGGGGAGCGGGTGAGCAGTACTTC
CDR3aa: CATSRDRGAGEQYF
abundance: NA
v_gene: TRBV15
j_gene: TRBJ2-7
d_gene: NA